A selection of T cell receptor beta chains follows, all from one sample in a study of Ad26.COV2.S vaccination and SARS-CoV-2 variants. The data were produced by immunoSEQ multiplex PCR, yet TCRdb's version contains in-frame clones alone and is incomplete. The sample gives about 400,000 clones, around 92% of which show up once; over 1.5% is in the top ten. Sequencing used peripheral blood, obtained in a trial of Ad26.COV2.S vaccine versus placebo. The source is a person between 18 and 65 years old who received the Ad26.COV2.S COVID-19 vaccine or a placebo. Both conserved end residues are part of each CDR3. D genes are given only for firm matches. Where a row states a size, it is once, few, many or the class of an expanded clone; other rows omit it.

d_call,j_call,v_call,clone_size,cdr3_aa,cdr3_nt
.,TRBJ2-3,TRBV11-3,.,CASSYAGLTDTQYF,TGTGCCAGCAGCTATGCAGGTTTGACAGATACGCAGTATTTT
TRBD1,TRBJ1-2,TRBV11-2,.,CASSPDRDYGYTF,TGTGCCAGCAGCCCCGACAGGGACTATGGCTACACCTTC
.,TRBJ1-5,TRBV6-4,.,CASRPDLPQTQHF,TGTGCCAGCAGACCGGACCTTCCCCAGACCCAGCATTTT
TRBD1,TRBJ1-5,TRBV6-5,few,CASRTGNQPQHF,TGTGCCAGCAGGACAGGGAATCAGCCCCAGCATTTT
TRBD2,TRBJ2-3,TRBV4-1,.,CASSQGRRGGLTDTQYF,TGCGCCAGCAGCCAAGGGCGGCGGGGGGGCTTGACAGATACGCAGTATTTT
.,TRBJ2-3,TRBV14,.,CASSPKRGRPYTDTQYF,TGTGCCAGCAGCCCAAAAAGGGGCAGACCGTACACAGATACGCAGTATTTT
TRBD2,TRBJ2-3,TRBV6-5,.,CASRHLAGGPDTQYF,TGTGCCAGCAGACACTTAGCGGGGGGGCCAGATACGCAGTATTTT
.,TRBJ2-1,TRBV3-1/TRBV3-2,once,CASSYRDEQFF,TGTGCCAGCAGCTACAGGGATGAGCAGTTCTTC
.,TRBJ2-2,TRBV7-9,few,CASSLNGGTGELFF,TGTGCCAGCAGCTTGAACGGTGGCACCGGGGAGCTGTTTTTT
TRBD1,TRBJ1-2,TRBV5-1,.,CASSLAGGGRGLNSGYTF,TGCGCCAGCAGCTTGGCCGGTGGAGGTAGGGGGCTTAACTCTGGCTACACCTTC
TRBD2,TRBJ2-1,TRBV7-9,.,CASSSRGAGSPSYNEQFF,TGTGCCAGCAGCTCCCGTGGAGCGGGGAGCCCCTCCTACAATGAGCAGTTCTTC
TRBD2,TRBJ2-5,TRBV3-1/TRBV3-2,.,CASSPARGLAGETQYF,TGTGCCAGCAGCCCGGCCCGGGGACTAGCGGGGGAGACCCAGTACTTC
.,TRBJ1-6,TRBV3-1/TRBV3-2,.,CASSQDSGDNSPLHF,TGTGCCAGCAGCCAAGATAGTGGGGATAATTCACCCCTCCACTTT
.,TRBJ1-4,TRBV27,.,CASSLVRGANEKLFF,TGTGCCAGCAGTTTAGTGCGGGGGGCTAATGAAAAACTGTTTTTT
TRBD1,TRBJ2-3,TRBV4-1,.,CASSQVKGASTDTQYF,TGCGCCAGCAGCCAAGTAAAGGGGGCGAGCACAGATACGCAGTATTTT
TRBD1,TRBJ1-5,TRBV7-2,.,CASSLAGTGNQPQHF,TGTGCCAGCAGCTTAGCAGGGACAGGGAATCAGCCCCAGCATTTT
TRBD1,TRBJ1-2,TRBV4-1,.,CASSQELTGTGGLYTF,TGCGCCAGCAGCCAAGAGCTAACCGGGACAGGGGGCCTCTACACCTTC
.,TRBJ2-1,TRBV7-2,.,CASSPLLNEQFF,TGTGCCAGCAGCCCCCTCCTCAATGAGCAGTTCTTC
.,TRBJ2-7,TRBV6-6,.,CASRGFDLDEQYF,TGTGCCAGCAGAGGTTTCGATTTGGACGAGCAGTACTTC
.,TRBJ2-2,TRBV5-4,.,CASSLVLNTGELFF,TGTGCCAGCAGCTTGGTTCTTAACACCGGGGAGCTGTTTTTT
TRBD1,TRBJ2-7,TRBV27,.,CASSQNKGTGQAYEQYF,TGTGCCAGCAGTCAAAATAAGGGTACGGGACAGGCGTACGAGCAGTACTTC
.,TRBJ2-2,TRBV19,.,CASRGGVSGELFF,TGTGCCAGTAGAGGAGGGGTATCCGGGGAGCTGTTTTTT
.,TRBJ2-1,TRBV7-6,.,CASSLARGQYNEQFF,TGTGCCAGCAGCTTAGCCAGAGGACAGTACAATGAGCAGTTCTTC